This record covers a single TCR beta chain. Its antigen is unknown. This sample was taken from a study of shared clonotypes between healthy human individuals. The CDR3 has 16 residues. Trimming stripped 1 base from V and 1 base from J, with 11 bases between. Germline V lookup: CDR1 SEHNR, CDR2 FQNEAQ (reference sequence). For sorted subsets, approximately 200 ng DNA per replicate equaled about 27,000 T cell genomes. The repertoire was sequenced with immunoSEQ multiplex PCR; TCRdb's copy has only in-frame clones and lacks some. Of about 2 million clones listed, about 95% were seen once; the top ten hold more than 0.1%. Points from the study as a whole: The researchers took only blood, and tissue repertoires probably look different. There were few donors, and this limited the genetic and exposure-history diversity represented.

The TCR originated in a man aged 18 to 29 in good health. The chain employs TRBV7-9 and TRBJ2-4; D unclear. The sample was naive CD4+ T cells sorted from blood. The sample's subset: CD45RA+ positively selected. CDR3 bases: TGTGCCAGCAGCTTAGTCGCGCTTGGGGCCAAAAACATTCAGTACTTC. This translates into CASSLVALGAKNIQYF.